A selection of T cell receptor beta chains follows, all from one sample in a study of T-cell memory formation after mild COVID-19. TCRdb called the 5' RACE reads again in MiXCR, with one record for every CDR3 protein. The repertoire has under 300,000 distinct CDR3 sequences, under 20% of them found once; the top ten carry 22%. The specimen was PBMCs or a T cell subset sorted from them (not recorded which). The receptors stem from a young man who had mild COVID-19 (a few samples of this study predate the infection). Cell type and time point are not known. Each CDR3 is given with its conserved first and last residue. D genes are given only for firm matches. A row's size may be missing; if present it is once, few, many or a size class.

cdr3_aa	cdr3_nt	j_call	d_call	cdr3_length	clone_size	v_call
CASSPSSTQYF	TGTGCCAGCAGTCCCTCATCGACCCAGTACTTC	TRBJ2-5	.	11	few	TRBV28
CASSQEHGGTEAFF	TGCGCCAGCAGCCAAGAACACGGAGGGACTGAAGCTTTCTTT	TRBJ1-1	.	14	few	TRBV4-3
CASRGGTGLWEQYF	TGTGCCAGCAGGGGAGGGACAGGGCTGTGGGAGCAGTACTTC	TRBJ2-7	TRBD1	14	.	TRBV6-5
CASSSTGFGGYTF	TGTGCCAGCAGTTCAACAGGGTTCGGTGGCTACACCTTC	TRBJ1-2	.	13	.	TRBV12-3/TRBV12-4
CAWSAVPGRDRSYEQYF	TGTGCCTGGAGTGCGGTTCCCGGTAGGGATCGCTCCTACGAGCAGTACTTC	TRBJ2-7	.	17	few	TRBV30
CASSTPGQGRSPLHF	TGTGCCAGCAGCACGCCGGGACAGGGTCGCTCACCCCTCCACTTT	TRBJ1-6	TRBD1	15	few	TRBV5-6
CASSQDLNKGFNYGYTF	TGTGCCAGCAGCCAAGACCTGAACAAGGGGTTTAACTATGGCTACACCTTC	TRBJ1-2	.	17	.	TRBV4-2
CATSDAGTGPFF	TGTGCCACCAGTGACGCCGGGACAGGGCCGTTCTTC	TRBJ2-1	TRBD1	12	.	TRBV24-1
CASSPSPGLAHEQYF	TGTGCCAGCAGCCCTTCTCCGGGACTAGCCCACGAGCAGTACTTC	TRBJ2-7	TRBD2	15	.	TRBV4-2
CASSFDPETYNEQFF	TGCGCCAGCAGCTTTGATCCCGAGACCTACAATGAGCAGTTCTTC	TRBJ2-1	.	15	few	TRBV5-1
CASSLDGGDEKLFF	TGTGCCAGCAGTTTAGATGGTGGGGATGAAAAACTGTTTTTT	TRBJ1-4	.	14	.	TRBV6-1
CATAVTGGYNEQFF	TGTGCCACCGCCGTCACAGGGGGATACAATGAGCAGTTCTTC	TRBJ2-1	TRBD1	14	many	TRBV24-1
CASTSRRYNEQFF	TGTGCCAGCACCTCTCGACGGTACAATGAGCAGTTCTTC	TRBJ2-1	.	13	few	TRBV12-3/TRBV12-4
CASLPGAGEQFF	TGTGCCAGCCTCCCTGGGGCCGGTGAGCAGTTCTTC	TRBJ2-1	.	12	.	TRBV6-2/TRBV6-3
CASSVGTSGDTDTQYF	TGTGCCAGCAGCGTAGGGACTAGCGGGGACACAGATACGCAGTATTTT	TRBJ2-3	TRBD2	16	.	TRBV9
CASSQLANEKLFF	TGCGCCAGCAGCCAGTTGGCTAATGAAAAACTGTTTTTT	TRBJ1-4	.	13	few	TRBV4-1
CASSYDRGYTF	TGTGCCAGCAGTTACGACAGAGGCTACACCTTC	TRBJ1-2	.	11	.	TRBV6-2/TRBV6-3
CASSFGRFSTDTQYF	TGTGCCAGCAGTTTCGGCAGGTTTAGCACAGATACGCAGTATTTT	TRBJ2-3	.	15	.	TRBV27
CASSFRTYNEQFF	TGTGCCAGCAGCTTCAGGACCTACAATGAGCAGTTCTTC	TRBJ2-1	.	13	few	TRBV5-6
CASSLGDRIYNEQFF	TGTGCCAGCAGCCTAGGGGACAGGATATACAATGAGCAGTTCTTC	TRBJ2-1	TRBD1	15	few	TRBV3-1
CASSLKRGAALWF	TGTGCCAGCAGTTTAAAACGGGGGGCGGCTCTTTGGTTC	TRBJ2-7	.	13	many	TRBV27
CASRVNYGYTF	TGTGCCAGCCGCGTTAACTATGGCTACACCTTC	TRBJ1-2	.	11	.	TRBV28
CASSQGILQGKSGYTF	TGCGCCAGCAGCCAAGGTATACTCCAAGGGAAGAGTGGCTACACCTTC	TRBJ1-2	.	16	few	TRBV4-1
CASTGQGWNTEAFF	TGTGCCAGCACCGGACAGGGGTGGAACACTGAAGCTTTCTTT	TRBJ1-1	TRBD1	14	few	TRBV12-3/TRBV12-4
CASFPMRGEEDTEAFF	TGTGCCAGCTTCCCCATGCGGGGCGAGGAAGACACTGAAGCTTTCTTT	TRBJ1-1	.	16	few	TRBV6-1
CASSVGHSTDTQYF	TGTGCCAGCTCGGTGGGACACTCCACAGATACGCAGTATTTT	TRBJ2-3	.	14	many	TRBV6-1
CASSQDGGESTQYF	TGCGCCAGCAGCCAAGATGGCGGGGAAAGTACGCAGTATTTT	TRBJ2-3	.	14	few	TRBV4-3
CSASPLNVYGYTF	TGCAGTGCTAGCCCGCTAAACGTCTATGGCTACACCTTC	TRBJ1-2	.	13	.	TRBV20-1
CASSESGGEQFF	TGTGCCAGCAGTGAGTCGGGCGGTGAGCAGTTCTTC	TRBJ2-1	.	12	many	TRBV2
CASSQRLAGASTDTQYF	TGCGCCAGCAGCCAACGCTTAGCGGGGGCTAGCACAGATACGCAGTATTTT	TRBJ2-3	TRBD2	17	few	TRBV4-3
CASSLGAGWKYEQYF	TGTGCCAGCAGCTTAGGCGCGGGGTGGAAATACGAGCAGTACTTC	TRBJ2-7	.	15	.	TRBV7-2
CASAGTGSPNTEAFF	TGCGCCAGCGCCGGGACAGGGTCTCCTAACACTGAAGCTTTCTTT	TRBJ1-1	TRBD1	15	.	TRBV5-1
CASSQDAYYEQYF	TGCGCCAGCAGCCAAGATGCATACTACGAGCAGTACTTC	TRBJ2-7	.	13	few	TRBV4-3
CAVLRDNYNEQFF	TGCGCCGTACTCCGGGACAATTACAATGAGCAGTTCTTC	TRBJ2-1	.	13	many	TRBV10-2
CASSPWRARVKNTEAFF	TGTGCCAGCAGCCCCTGGCGGGCCAGAGTGAAGAACACTGAAGCTTTCTTT	TRBJ1-1	.	17	few	TRBV28
CASSLAFFFNYGYTF	TGCGCCAGCAGCCTGGCTTTTTTTTTTAACTATGGCTACACCTTC	TRBJ1-2	.	15	.	TRBV4-1
CASSLNRVLHF	TGTGCCAGCAGCTTGAACAGGGTCCTCCACTTT	TRBJ1-6	.	11	once	TRBV7-9
CASSLEGQINYGYTF	TGTGCCAGCAGCTTAGAGGGACAGATTAACTATGGCTACACCTTC	TRBJ1-2	TRBD1	15	.	TRBV7-6
CASSSGQGTSEAFF	TGTGCCAGCAGCTCGGGACAGGGGACTTCTGAAGCTTTCTTT	TRBJ1-1	TRBD1	14	.	TRBV7-9
CASSQDDAQETQYF	TGCGCCAGCAGCCAAGATGACGCCCAAGAGACCCAGTACTTC	TRBJ2-5	.	14	.	TRBV4-1
CASSGGLLGGELFF	TGTGCCAGCAGCGGTGGACTACTGGGCGGGGAGCTGTTTTTT	TRBJ2-2	.	14	.	TRBV9
CASSLGMTGVGTQYF	TGTGCCAGCAGCTTAGGAATGACCGGGGTCGGTACGCAGTATTTT	TRBJ2-3	.	15	few	TRBV7-7
CSPYGGAGTQYF	TGCAGTCCCTATGGGGGGGCCGGGACCCAGTACTTC	TRBJ2-5	.	12	.	TRBV20-1
CASSLGYVSNQPQHF	TGTGCCAGCAGTTTGGGCTACGTTAGCAATCAGCCCCAGCATTTT	TRBJ1-5	.	15	many	TRBV12-3/TRBV12-4
CAWGHYNEQFF	TGTGCCTGGGGACACTACAATGAGCAGTTCTTC	TRBJ2-1	.	11	few	TRBV30
CASSLFTNYGYTF	TGTGCCAGCAGCTTATTCACTAACTATGGCTACACCTTC	TRBJ1-2	.	13	few	TRBV7-2